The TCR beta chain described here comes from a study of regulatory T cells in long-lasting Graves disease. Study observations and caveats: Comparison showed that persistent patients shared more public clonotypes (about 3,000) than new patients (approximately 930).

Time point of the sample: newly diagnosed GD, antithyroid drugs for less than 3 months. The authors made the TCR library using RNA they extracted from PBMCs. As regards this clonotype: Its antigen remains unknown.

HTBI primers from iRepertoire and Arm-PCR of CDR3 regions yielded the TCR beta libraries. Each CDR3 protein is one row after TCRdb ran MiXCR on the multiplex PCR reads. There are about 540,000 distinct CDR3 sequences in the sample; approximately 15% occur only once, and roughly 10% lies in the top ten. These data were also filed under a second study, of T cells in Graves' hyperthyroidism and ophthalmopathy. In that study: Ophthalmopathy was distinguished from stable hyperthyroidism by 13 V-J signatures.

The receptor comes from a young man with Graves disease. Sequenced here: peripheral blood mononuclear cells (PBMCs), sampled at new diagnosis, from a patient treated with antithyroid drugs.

CDR3 protein: CARGKSQPAGNTIYF. The DNA of the CDR3 is TGTGCCAGAGGAAAATCTCAGCCTGCTGGAAACACCATATATTTT. The gene calls are TRBV2 and TRBJ1-3, with D unclear. Germline CDR1 and CDR2: SNHLY and FYNNEI. Trimming removed 9 bases at V and 2 bases at J, with 17 bases between. The CDR3 has 15 amino acids.